Described below is a single T cell receptor (beta chain) sequence and its context. This sample was included in a study of CD8+ T cells in alopecia areata. Documented treatment: oral pan-JAK inhibitor, 5-10 mg twice daily. Germline V gene data show CDR1 as SGHTA and CDR2 as FQGNSA. The ends lost 7 bases at V and 8 bases at J; junction bases unmatched: 10. The CDR3 is 13 residues long. cDNA prepared by RNA extraction and subsequent reverse transcription served as the template for sequencing. TCRdb's table, derived via immunoSEQ multiplex PCR, lists solely in-frame clones and lacks some. The sample consists of roughly 200,000 clones, around two fifths of them appearing once.

The starting material was CD4+ T cells sorted from blood, obtained around week 30, from a patient treated with tofacitinib. This chain uses TRBV7-2 with TRBJ1-2; 7 bases match TRBD1. The clonotype comes from a human donor with alopecia areata. CDR3 protein: CASTLDRERGYTF. CDR3 bases: TGTGCCAGCACCCTCGACAGGGAGAGAGGCTACACCTTC.